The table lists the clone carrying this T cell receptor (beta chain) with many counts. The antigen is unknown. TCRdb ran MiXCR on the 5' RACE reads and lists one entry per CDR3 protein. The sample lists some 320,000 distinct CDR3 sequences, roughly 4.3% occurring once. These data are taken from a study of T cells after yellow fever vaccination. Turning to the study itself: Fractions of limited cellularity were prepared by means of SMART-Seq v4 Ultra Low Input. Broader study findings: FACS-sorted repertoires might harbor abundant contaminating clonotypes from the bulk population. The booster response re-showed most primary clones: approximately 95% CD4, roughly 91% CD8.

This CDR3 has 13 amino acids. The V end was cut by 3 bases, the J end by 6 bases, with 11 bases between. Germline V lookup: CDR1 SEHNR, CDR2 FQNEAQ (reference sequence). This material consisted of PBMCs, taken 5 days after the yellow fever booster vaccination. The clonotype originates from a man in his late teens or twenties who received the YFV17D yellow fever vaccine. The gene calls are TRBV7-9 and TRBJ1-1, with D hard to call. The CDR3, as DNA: TGTGCCAGCAGCTTCCCAGGCGGGGCTGAAGCTTTCTTT. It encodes CASSFPGGAEAFF.